These 3 T cell receptor beta chains were all obtained from the same sample, sequenced in a study of OX40 agonist ivuxolimab in advanced cancers. Clones were read by immunoSEQ multiplex PCR, and TCRdb kept only the in-frame ones, dropping some. The repertoire holds 60,000 to 90,000 clones, with 81% as singletons. This sample comprised CD4+ or CD8+ T cells sorted from blood, obtained in a trial of the OX40 agonist ivuxolimab. Receptors were obtained from an adult with an advanced solid tumor such as melanoma, head and neck, liver or kidney cancer.

The chain uses TRBV4-1 and TRBJ2-1; 12 bases map to TRBD2. The CDR3 totals 16 residues. Per germline, CDR1 MGHRA and CDR2 YSYEKL. V gave up 3 bases and J gave up 9 bases; unmatched junction bases: 9. Here the CDR3 DNA reads TGCGCCAGCAGCCAGGGCACTAGCGGGGGGTTATTTGAGCAGTTCTTC. It yields the protein CASSQGTSGGLFEQFF.

The chain carries TRBV5-1 and TRBJ2-5, with TRBD1 matching over 7 bases. The CDR3 totals 14 residues. Germline CDR1 and CDR2: SGHRS and YFSETQ. Trimming took 4 bases from V and 3 from J; bases not matched to a gene: 6. The CDR3, as DNA: TGCGCCAGCAGCAAAACCACAGGGGAAGAGACCCAGTACTTC. It specifies CASSKTTGEETQYF.

Here the CDR3 DNA reads TGCGCCAGCAGCTTGCTAGGCACGAACACCGGGGAGCTGTTTTTT. Its translation is CASSLLGTNTGELFF. The J gene is TRBJ2-2, the V gene TRBV5-1; D is undetermined. Deletions cut 1 base from V and 0 bases from J, with 7 bases between. The CDR3 runs to 15 residues. Germline V gene lookup returns CDR1 SGHRS and CDR2 YFSETQ.